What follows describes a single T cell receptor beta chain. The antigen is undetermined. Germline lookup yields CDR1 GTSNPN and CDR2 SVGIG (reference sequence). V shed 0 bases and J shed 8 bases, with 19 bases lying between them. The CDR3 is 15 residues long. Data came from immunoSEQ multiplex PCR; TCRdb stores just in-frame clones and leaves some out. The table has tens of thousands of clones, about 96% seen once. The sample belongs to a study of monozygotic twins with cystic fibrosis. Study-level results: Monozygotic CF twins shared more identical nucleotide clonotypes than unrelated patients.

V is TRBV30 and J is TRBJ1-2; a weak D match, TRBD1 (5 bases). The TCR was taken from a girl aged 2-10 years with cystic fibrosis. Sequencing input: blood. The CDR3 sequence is CAWSVSAGRVQGYTF. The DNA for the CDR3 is TGTGCCTGGAGTGTATCCGCAGGGAGGGTTCAAGGCTACACCTTC.